The present TCR beta chain was sequenced within a study of blood T cell repertoires in COVID-19. For the study at large: T cells, B-cell-depleted T cells, or PBMCs provided the cDNA or gDNA that served as material.

Participant ages covered roughly 18 to 89 years across about two dozen US areas. Grouping used clinical history reported by participants in a survey and questionnaire. The data were produced by immunoSEQ multiplex PCR, yet TCRdb's version contains in-frame clones alone and is incomplete. The sample has about 400,000 clones; approximately 87% are singletons. In germline, CDR1 is GTSNPN, CDR2 SVGIG (reference sequence). After removal of 2 bases from V and 4 bases from J, the junction contained 11 bases not matched to a gene. CDR3 length equals 17 residues. J is TRBJ1-6 and V is TRBV30; 7 bases fit TRBD1. This TCR was recovered from a young woman with acute COVID-19. Material: PBMCs or T cells enriched from blood (not recorded which). CDR3 nucleotides: TGTGCCTGGAGTCTCCGGGACAGTCATTATTATAATTCACCCCTCCACTTT. Protein product: CAWSLRDSHYYNSPLHF. Based on the CDR3 plus reference TRBV30 and TRBJ1-6, the full variable domain is SQTIHQWPATLVQPVGSPLSLECTVEGTSNPNLYWYRQAAGRGLQLLFYSVGIGQISSEVPQNLSASRPQDRQFILSSKKLLLSDSGFYLCAWSLRDSHYYNSPLHFGNGTRLTVT.